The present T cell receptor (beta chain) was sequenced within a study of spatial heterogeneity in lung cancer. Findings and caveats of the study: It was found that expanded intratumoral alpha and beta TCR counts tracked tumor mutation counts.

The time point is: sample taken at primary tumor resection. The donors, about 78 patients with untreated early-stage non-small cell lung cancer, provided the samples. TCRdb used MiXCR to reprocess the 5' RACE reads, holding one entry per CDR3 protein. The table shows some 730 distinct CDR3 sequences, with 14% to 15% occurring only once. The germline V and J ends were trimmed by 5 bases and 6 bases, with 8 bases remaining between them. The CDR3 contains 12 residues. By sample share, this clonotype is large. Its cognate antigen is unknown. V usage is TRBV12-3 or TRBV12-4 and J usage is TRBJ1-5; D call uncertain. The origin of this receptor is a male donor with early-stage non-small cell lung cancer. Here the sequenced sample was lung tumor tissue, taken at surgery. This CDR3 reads CASSPAGQPQHF. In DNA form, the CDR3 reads TGTGCCAGCAGTCCCGCGGGTCAGCCCCAGCATTTT.